These 12 T cell receptor beta chains came from one sample sequenced in a study of OX40 agonist ivuxolimab in advanced cancers. Sequenced by immunoSEQ multiplex PCR; TCRdb stores in-frame clones only, minus some. The table records some 98,000 clones, 85% to 95% of them present only once. The source material was CD4+ or CD8+ T cells sorted from blood, sampled in a trial of the OX40 agonist ivuxolimab. Source of these receptors: an adult with an advanced solid tumor such as melanoma, head and neck, liver or kidney cancer.

J is TRBJ1-5 and V is TRBV6-1; no firm D call. The V end lost 6 bases, the J end lost 5 bases, and 8 bases lay between the germline ends. There are 12 residues in the CDR3. CDR1 is MNHNS and CDR2 is SASEGT in the germline V gene. The CDR3 nucleotides are TGTGCCAGCAGACTGACCGATCAGCCCCAGCATTTT. It encodes CASRLTDQPQHF.

This clone was observed a single time. This chain connects TRBV27 to TRBJ1-5; unclear D gene. The V end lost 5 bases, the J end lost 2 bases, and 13 bases lay between the germline ends. The CDR3 length is 15 residues. Germline V gene data show CDR1 as MNHEY and CDR2 as SMNVEV (reference sequence). The DNA for the CDR3 is TGTGCCAGCAGTCGAAGGGCGCAGGGCAATCAGCCCCAGCATTTT. This translates into CASSRRAQGNQPQHF.

V usage is TRBV5-1 and J usage is TRBJ1-2; 8 nucleotides line up with TRBD1. The J segment lost 4 bases and the V segment lost 4 bases, leaving 6 bases of the junction unmatched. Germline loops: CDR1 SGHRS, CDR2 YFSETQ. CDR3 length equals 14 residues. In nucleotides, the CDR3 is TGCGCCAGCAGCCAACGGACAGGGTCCTATGGCTACACCTTC. Its protein product is CASSQRTGSYGYTF.

This sequence joins TRBV28 and TRBJ1-5; 7 bases are shared with TRBD1. J gave up 1 base and V 3 bases, and 6 bases lay outside the gene matches. The CDR3 is made up of 16 amino acids. Germline CDR1 MDHEN, CDR2 SYDVKM. This CDR3 is CASSLGGGGSNQPQHF. In DNA, the CDR3 is TGTGCCAGCAGTTTGGGCGGAGGGGGCAGCAATCAGCCCCAGCATTTT.

The V and J genes are TRBV4-2 and TRBJ1-3, with 9 bases that match TRBD1. Germline V gene data show CDR1 as LGHNA and CDR2 as YNFKEQ. V lost 3 bases, J lost 2 bases, and 8 bases stayed unmatched. CDR3 length equals 17 residues. The CDR3 coding sequence is TGTGCCAGCAGCCAGGCCGGGACAGGGACCCCTGGAAACACCATATATTTT. It yields the protein CASSQAGTGTPGNTIYF.

V and J are TRBV5-1 and TRBJ1-2, with a weak D call TRBD1 (6 bases). V lost 8 bases to trimming and J lost 11 bases, with 19 bases between them. The germline CDR1 and CDR2 sequences are SGHRS and YFSETQ. This CDR3 is 12 amino acids long. The CDR3 protein is CASMRDTPSYTF. The DNA of the CDR3 is TGCGCCAGTATGCGGGACACACCGTCTTACACCTTC.

The chain recombines TRBV2 with TRBJ1-5; D gene unclear. The germline V gene encodes CDR1 SNHLY and CDR2 FYNNEI. This CDR3 has 15 amino acids. V lost 1 base, J lost 3 bases, and 10 bases lay in between. The CDR3 region is CASSEEYSINQPQHF. In DNA form, the CDR3 reads TGTGCCAGCAGTGAAGAGTACAGCATCAATCAGCCCCAGCATTTT.

This rearrangement joins TRBV7-9 to TRBJ2-3, with a tentative D call TRBD1 (7 bases). This CDR3 spans 16 amino acids. CDR1 and CDR2 from the germline V gene are SEHNR and FQNEAQ (reference sequence). Trimming cost V 5 bases and J 2 bases, with 17 bases left between them. CDR3 sequence reads: CASSPRRGRATDTQYF. CDR3 DNA sequence: TGTGCCAGCAGCCCCCGGAGGGGGCGGGCCACAGATACGCAGTATTTT.

This rearrangement joins TRBV4-3 to TRBJ1-5; no definite D call. Per the germline V gene, CDR1 is LGHNA and CDR2 is YSLEER. There are 16 residues in the CDR3. The V end lost 0 bases, the J end lost 4 bases, and 13 bases lay between the germline ends. The CDR3 DNA reads as TGCGCCAGCAGCCAAGAAGTGCTGGCTCTTAATCAGCCCCAGCATTTT. Its translation: CASSQEVLALNQPQHF.

For the CDR3, the DNA is TGTGCCAGCAGTGACACAGGGTATAATTCACCCCTCCACTTT. It is translated as CASSDTGYNSPLHF. The chain combines TRBV6-6 with TRBJ1-6; possible D gene TRBD1, 6 bases. This CDR3 contains 14 residues. V was shortened by 5 bases and J by 4 bases, with 9 bases between the two germline ends. Germline lookup yields CDR1 MNHNY and CDR2 SVGAGI (reference sequence).

The chain carries TRBV19 and TRBJ1-6; 7 positions match TRBD1. Per germline, CDR1 LNHDA and CDR2 SQIVND (reference sequence). After removal of 9 bases from V and 9 bases from J, the junction contained 14 bases not matched to a gene. The CDR3 contains 15 residues. CDR3: CASRRDSDGGSPLHF. The CDR3 DNA follows: TGTGCCAGCCGCCGGGACAGCGATGGGGGTTCACCCCTCCACTTT. The full variable domain, in which reference TRBV19 and TRBJ1-6 provide the parts outside the CDR3, is DGGITQSPKYLFRKEGQNVTLSCEQNLNHDAMYWYRQDPGQGLRLIYYSQIVNDFQKGDIAEGYSVSREKKESFPLTVTSAQKNPTAFYLCASRRDSDGGSPLHFGNGTRLTVT.

The chain carries TRBV29-1 and TRBJ2-1; D is tentatively TRBD1 or TRBD2 (5 bases each). CDR1 is SQVTM, CDR2 ANQGSEA, per germline. Trimming left V 7 bases short and J 4 bases short, with 17 bases between. There are 14 residues in the CDR3. The CDR3 loop reads CSAGAYWGYNEQFF. DNA for the CDR3: TGCAGCGCCGGGGCCTATTGGGGTTACAATGAGCAGTTCTTC.